This T cell receptor (beta chain) was captured in a study of response to subunit inactivated influenza vaccine. Broader study findings: T cells newly recruited by each seasonal influenza vaccination are few, the authors suggested.

Notes on this clonotype: Its antigen is currently unknown.

Trimming cost V 0 bases and J 8 bases, with 13 bases left between them. This CDR3 region has 14 residues. CDR1 and CDR2 from the germline V gene are SGHTA and FQGNSA. TCRdb re-analysed the RT-PCR reads in MiXCR, keeping a single row per CDR3 protein. The sample comprises about 160,000 distinct CDR3 sequences, approximately 10% of which are singletons, and 12% rests with the top ten. The sample was non-naive T cells sorted from PBMCs, taken about 6 weeks after vaccination. The chain links TRBV7-2 to TRBJ1-2; a possible D gene is TRBD1 (5 bases). The clonotype was recovered from a man aged 50 or older who received an inactivated influenza vaccine. CDR3 bases: TGTGCCAGCAGCTTAGCCCTCCGGGAGGGGGGCTACACCTTC. Protein: CASSLALREGGYTF.